This T cell receptor (beta chain) was observed in a study of patients and donors after allogeneic stem cell transplantation. TCRdb fed the RT-PCR reads into MiXCR, producing one record per CDR3 protein. The sample consists of about 160,000 distinct CDR3 sequences, roughly 35% of them appearing once. V shed 1 base and J 9 bases; nucleotides not matched to a gene: 6. This CDR3 contains 13 residues. CDR1 is SQVTM, CDR2 ANQGSEA, per germline. The receptor was isolated from a human donor who was either an allogeneic HSCT recipient or a stem cell or donor lymphocyte infusion donor (not recorded which). It is not recorded whose cells these are; they may come from a transplant donor. Sequenced input: blood, either unsorted or a sorted T cell fraction (not recorded which). The chain combines TRBV29-1 with TRBJ2-1; 7 nucleotides line up with TRBD2. CDR3 in DNA: TGCAGCGTTGAAGTAAGCGGGGAAGTTGAGCAGTTCTTC. It yields the protein CSVEVSGEVEQFF.